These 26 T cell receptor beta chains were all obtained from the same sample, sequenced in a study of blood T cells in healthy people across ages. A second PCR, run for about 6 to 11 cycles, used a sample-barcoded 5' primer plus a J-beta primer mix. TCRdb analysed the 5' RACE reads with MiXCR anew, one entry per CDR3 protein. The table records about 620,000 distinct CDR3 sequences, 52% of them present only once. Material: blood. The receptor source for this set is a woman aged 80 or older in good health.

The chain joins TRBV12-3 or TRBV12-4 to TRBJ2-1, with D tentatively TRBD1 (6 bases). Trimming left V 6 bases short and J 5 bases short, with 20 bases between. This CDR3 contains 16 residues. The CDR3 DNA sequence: TGTGCCAGCAGCAGGGGATTCCCCCTCCGGGACAATGAGCAGTTCTTC. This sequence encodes CASSRGFPLRDNEQFF.

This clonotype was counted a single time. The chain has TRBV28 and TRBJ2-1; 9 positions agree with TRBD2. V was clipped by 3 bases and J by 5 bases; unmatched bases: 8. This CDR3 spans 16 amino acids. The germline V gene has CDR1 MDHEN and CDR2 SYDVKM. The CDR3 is CASSFLREGVDNEQFF. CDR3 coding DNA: TGTGCCAGCAGTTTTTTGCGGGAGGGCGTCGACAATGAGCAGTTCTTC.

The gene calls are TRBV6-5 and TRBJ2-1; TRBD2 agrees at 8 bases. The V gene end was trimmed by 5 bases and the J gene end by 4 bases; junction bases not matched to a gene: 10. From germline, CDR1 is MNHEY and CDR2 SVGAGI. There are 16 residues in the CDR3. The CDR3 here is CASSSGRSEGYNEQFF. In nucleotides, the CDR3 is TGTGCCAGCAGTAGCGGGAGAAGTGAGGGATACAATGAGCAGTTCTTC.

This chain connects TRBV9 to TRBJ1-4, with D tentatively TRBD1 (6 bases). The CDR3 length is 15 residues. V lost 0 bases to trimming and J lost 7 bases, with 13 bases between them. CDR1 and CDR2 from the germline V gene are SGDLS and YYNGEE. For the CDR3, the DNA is TGTGCCAGCAGCGTAGGAGCGGGGGCCGGTGAAAAACTGTTTTTT. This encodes CASSVGAGAGEKLFF.

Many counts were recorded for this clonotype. CDR3 nucleotide sequence: TGCAGTGCTAGAGAGACTAGCGGGAGGGGAACTAACTACGAGCAGTACTTC. It yields the protein CSARETSGRGTNYEQYF. The V gene is TRBV20-1, the J gene TRBJ2-7, with TRBD2 matching over 14 bases. The CDR3 contains 17 residues. Germline CDR1 is DFQATT and CDR2 is SNEGSKA (reference sequence). Trimming removed 0 bases from V and 3 bases from J; junction bases left unmatched: 7.

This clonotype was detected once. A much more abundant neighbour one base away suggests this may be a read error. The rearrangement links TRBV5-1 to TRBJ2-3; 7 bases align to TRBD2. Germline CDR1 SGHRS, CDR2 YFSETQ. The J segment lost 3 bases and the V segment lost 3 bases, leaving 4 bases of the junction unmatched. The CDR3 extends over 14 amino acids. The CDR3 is CASSCGGETDTQYF. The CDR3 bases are TGCGCCAGCAGCTGCGGGGGAGAAACAGATACGCAGTATTTT.

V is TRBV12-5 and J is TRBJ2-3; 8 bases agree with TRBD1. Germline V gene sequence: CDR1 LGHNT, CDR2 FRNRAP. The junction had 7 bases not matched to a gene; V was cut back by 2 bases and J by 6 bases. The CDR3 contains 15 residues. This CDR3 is CASGLMGQEEDTQYF. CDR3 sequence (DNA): TGTGCTAGTGGTTTGATGGGACAGGAGGAGGATACGCAGTATTTT.

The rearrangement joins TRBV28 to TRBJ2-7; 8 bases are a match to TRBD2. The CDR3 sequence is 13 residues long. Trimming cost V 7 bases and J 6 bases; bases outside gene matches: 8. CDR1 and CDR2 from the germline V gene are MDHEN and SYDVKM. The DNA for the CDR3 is TGTGCCAGCACCGGAGCGGGAGCCCTCGAGCAGTACTTC. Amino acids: CASTGAGALEQYF.

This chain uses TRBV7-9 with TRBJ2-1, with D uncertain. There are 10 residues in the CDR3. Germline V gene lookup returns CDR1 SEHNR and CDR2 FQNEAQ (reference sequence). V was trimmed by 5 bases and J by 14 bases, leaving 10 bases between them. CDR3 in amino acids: CASSPGAEFF. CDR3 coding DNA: TGTGCCAGCAGCCCGGGTGCCGAGTTCTTC.

The CDR3 loop reads CASREGTNSGNTIYF. CDR3 nucleotide sequence: TGTGCCAGTCGGGAGGGAACAAACTCTGGAAACACCATATATTTT. The chain uses TRBV12-3 or TRBV12-4 and TRBJ1-3; the D is unclear. This CDR3 contains 15 residues. V shed 9 bases and J shed 0 bases, with 15 bases lying between them.

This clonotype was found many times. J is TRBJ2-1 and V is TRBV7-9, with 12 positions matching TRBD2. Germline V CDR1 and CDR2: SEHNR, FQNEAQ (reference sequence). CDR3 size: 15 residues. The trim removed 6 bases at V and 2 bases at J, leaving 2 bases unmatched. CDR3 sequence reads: CASRRTSGTYNEQFF. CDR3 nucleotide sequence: TGTGCCAGCAGACGGACTAGCGGGACCTACAATGAGCAGTTCTTC.

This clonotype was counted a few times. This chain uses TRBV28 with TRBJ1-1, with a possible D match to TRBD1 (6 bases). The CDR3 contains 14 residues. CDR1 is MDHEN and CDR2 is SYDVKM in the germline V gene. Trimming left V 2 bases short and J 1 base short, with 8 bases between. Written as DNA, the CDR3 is TGTGCCAGCAGTTTAGGGGACAAGAACACTGAAGCTTTCTTT. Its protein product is CASSLGDKNTEAFF.

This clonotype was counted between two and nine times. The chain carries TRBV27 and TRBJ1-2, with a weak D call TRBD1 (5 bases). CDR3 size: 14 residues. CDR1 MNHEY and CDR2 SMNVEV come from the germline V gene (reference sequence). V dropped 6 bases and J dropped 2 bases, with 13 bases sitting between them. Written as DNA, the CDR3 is TGTGCCAGCAGACTGGGACCCCCCAACTATGGCTACACCTTC. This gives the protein CASRLGPPNYGYTF.

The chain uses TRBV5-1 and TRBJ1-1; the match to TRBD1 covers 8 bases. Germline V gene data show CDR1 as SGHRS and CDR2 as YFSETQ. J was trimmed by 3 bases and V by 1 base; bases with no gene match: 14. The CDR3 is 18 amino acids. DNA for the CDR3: TGCGCCAGCAGCTTGTGGTGGACAGGGCGGGGGATAGACACTGAAGCTTTCTTT. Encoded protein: CASSLWWTGRGIDTEAFF.

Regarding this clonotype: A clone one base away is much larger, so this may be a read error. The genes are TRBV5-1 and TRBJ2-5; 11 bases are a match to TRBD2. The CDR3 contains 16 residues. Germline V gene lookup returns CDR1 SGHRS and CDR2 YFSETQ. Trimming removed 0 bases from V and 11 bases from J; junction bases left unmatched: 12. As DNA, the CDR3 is TGCGCCAGCAGCTTGGAGGCGGGACTAGCGGTTAATGAGCAGTACTTC. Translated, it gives CASSLEAGLAVNEQYF.

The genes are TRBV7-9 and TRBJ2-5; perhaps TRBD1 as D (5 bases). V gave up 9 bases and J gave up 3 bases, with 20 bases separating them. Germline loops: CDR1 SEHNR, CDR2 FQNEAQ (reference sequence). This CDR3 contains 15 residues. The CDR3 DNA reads TGTGCCAGTACTCTTTATGGACAAGGGAAAGAGACCCAGTACTTC. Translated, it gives CASTLYGQGKETQYF.

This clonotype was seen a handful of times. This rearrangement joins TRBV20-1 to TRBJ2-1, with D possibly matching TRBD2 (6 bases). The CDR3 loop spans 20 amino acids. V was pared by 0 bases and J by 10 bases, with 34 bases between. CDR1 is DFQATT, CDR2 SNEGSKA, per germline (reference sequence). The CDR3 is CSARDIFERRDSQVAMEQFF. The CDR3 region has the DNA TGCAGTGCTAGAGATATATTCGAGCGGCGGGACTCCCAGGTCGCAATGGAGCAGTTCTTC.

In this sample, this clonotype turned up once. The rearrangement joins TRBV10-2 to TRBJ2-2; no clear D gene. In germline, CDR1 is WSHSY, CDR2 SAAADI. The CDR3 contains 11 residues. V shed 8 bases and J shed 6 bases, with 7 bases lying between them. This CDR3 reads CASADPGELFF. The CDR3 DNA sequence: TGCGCCAGCGCGGACCCCGGGGAGCTGTTTTTT.

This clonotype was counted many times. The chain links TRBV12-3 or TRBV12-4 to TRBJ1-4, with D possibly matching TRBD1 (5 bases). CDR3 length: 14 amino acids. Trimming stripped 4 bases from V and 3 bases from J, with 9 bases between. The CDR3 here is CASSSWGSNEKLFF. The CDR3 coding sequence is TGTGCCAGCAGTTCGTGGGGGTCTAATGAAAAACTGTTTTTT.

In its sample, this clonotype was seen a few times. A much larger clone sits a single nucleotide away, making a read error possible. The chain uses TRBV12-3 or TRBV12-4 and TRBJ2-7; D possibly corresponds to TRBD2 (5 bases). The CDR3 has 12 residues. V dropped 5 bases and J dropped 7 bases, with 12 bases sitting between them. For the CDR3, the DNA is TGTGCCAGCAGTGTGAGGGAGTGTGAGCAGTACTTC. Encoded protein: CASSVRECEQYF.

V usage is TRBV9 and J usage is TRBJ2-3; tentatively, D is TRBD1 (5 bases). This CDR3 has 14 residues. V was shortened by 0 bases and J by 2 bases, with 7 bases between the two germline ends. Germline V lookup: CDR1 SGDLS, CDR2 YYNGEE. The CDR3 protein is CASSVDRFTDTQYF. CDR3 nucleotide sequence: TGTGCCAGCAGCGTAGACAGGTTCACAGATACGCAGTATTTT.

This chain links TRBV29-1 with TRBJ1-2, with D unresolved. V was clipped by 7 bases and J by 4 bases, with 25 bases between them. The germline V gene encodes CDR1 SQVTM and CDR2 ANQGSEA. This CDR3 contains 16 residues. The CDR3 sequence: CSAPLPTQDTRYGYTF. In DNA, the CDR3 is TGCAGCGCCCCTCTACCTACACAAGACACCCGCTATGGCTACACCTTC.

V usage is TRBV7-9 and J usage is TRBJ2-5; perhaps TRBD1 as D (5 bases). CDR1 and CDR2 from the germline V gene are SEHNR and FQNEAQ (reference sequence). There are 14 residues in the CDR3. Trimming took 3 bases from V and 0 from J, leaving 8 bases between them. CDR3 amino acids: CASSFNRNQETQYF. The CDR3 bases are TGTGCCAGCAGCTTTAACAGGAACCAAGAGACCCAGTACTTC.

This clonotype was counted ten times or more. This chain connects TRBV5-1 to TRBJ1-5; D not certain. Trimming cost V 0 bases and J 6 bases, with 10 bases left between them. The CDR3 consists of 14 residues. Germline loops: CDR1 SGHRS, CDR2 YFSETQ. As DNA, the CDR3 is TGCGCCAGCAGCTTGGATGGGGTTCGTCAGCCCCAGCATTTT. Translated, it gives CASSLDGVRQPQHF. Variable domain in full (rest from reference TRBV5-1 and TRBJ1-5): KAGVTQTPRYLIKTRGQQVTLSCSPISGHRSVSWYQQTPGQGLQFLFEYFSETQRNKGNFPGRFSGRQFSNSRSEMNVSTLELGDSALYLCASSLDGVRQPQHFGDGTRLSIL.

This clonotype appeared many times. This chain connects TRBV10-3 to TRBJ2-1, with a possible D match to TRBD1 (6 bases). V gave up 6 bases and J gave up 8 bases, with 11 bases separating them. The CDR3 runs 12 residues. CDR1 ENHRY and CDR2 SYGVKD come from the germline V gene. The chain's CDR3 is CAIRDTGYEQFF. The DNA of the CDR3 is TGTGCCATCAGGGACACAGGGTATGAGCAGTTCTTC.

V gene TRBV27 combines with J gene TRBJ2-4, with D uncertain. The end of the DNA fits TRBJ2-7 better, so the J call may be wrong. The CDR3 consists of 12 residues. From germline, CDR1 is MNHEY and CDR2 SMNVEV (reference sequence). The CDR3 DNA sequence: TGTGCCAGCAGCTCAACTTCCGCCGAGCAGTACTTC. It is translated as CASSSTSAEQYF.